The 25 T cell receptor beta chains below come from one sample, sequenced in a study of T cells in Graves' hyperthyroidism and ophthalmopathy. Authors of the study amplified TCR beta CDR3 regions from RNA transcripts. The HTBI primer set drove a first-round RT-PCR of the TCR CDR3. MiXCR was run by TCRdb on the multiplex PCR reads, yielding one entry per CDR3 protein. The sample has hundreds of thousands of distinct CDR3 sequences, 35% to 40% seen once. The sequencing input was blood. These receptors originate from a man aged 18 to 29 with Graves' hyperthyroidism.

The CDR3 sequence is CASSSQTKSDEQYF. The CDR3 DNA reads as TGTGCCAGCAGCTCCCAGACTAAGTCCGACGAGCAGTACTTC. The V and J genes are TRBV9 and TRBJ2-7; possibly TRBD2 for D (5 bases). The length of the CDR3 is 14 residues. Trimming took off 4 bases at V and 5 bases at J, with 16 bases between the two ends. CDR1 and CDR2 (germline): SGDLS, YYNGEE.

The chain joins TRBV12-3 or TRBV12-4 to TRBJ2-5, with 7 nucleotides matching TRBD2. The ends lost 4 bases at V and 3 bases at J; junction bases unmatched: 11. There are 16 residues in the CDR3. CDR3 loop: CASSSLLAVNKETQYF. Here the CDR3 DNA reads TGTGCCAGCAGTTCACTTCTAGCGGTAAATAAAGAGACCCAGTACTTC.

The chain joins TRBV4-1 to TRBJ1-5; D gene uncertain. Germline assignment: CDR1 MGHRA and CDR2 YSYEKL. Trimming cost V 4 bases and J 4 bases, with 14 bases left between them. This CDR3 contains 15 residues. CDR3 protein: CASSLSLSQNQPQHF. The CDR3 DNA sequence: TGCGCCAGCAGCCTCTCCCTATCTCAAAATCAGCCCCAGCATTTT.

Points on this clonotype: Germline is not matched at one junction end, which may reflect a read error. This sequence joins TRBV7-7 and TRBJ1-4; tentatively, D is TRBD1 (5 bases). The CDR3 has 12 residues. Germline V lookup: CDR1 SSHAT, CDR2 FNYEAQ (reference sequence). The CDR3 spells CASSPTDEKLFF. Here the CDR3 DNA reads TGTGCTAGCAGCCCGACAGATGAAAAACTGTTTTTT. Drawing the rest from reference TRBV7-7 and TRBJ1-4, the complete variable domain is GAGVSQSPRYKVTKRGQDVTLRCDPISSHATLYWYQQALGQGPEFLTYFNYEAQPDKSGLPSDRFSAERPEGSISTLTIQRTEQRDSAMYRCASSPTDEKLFFGSGTQLSVL.

This clonotype has a handful of counts. The CDR3 DNA sequence: TGTGCCAGCACACTAGGACGGGGAGGGAACACTGAAGCTTTCTTT. Encoded protein: CASTLGRGGNTEAFF. The chain links TRBV7-2 to TRBJ1-1; D is unclear. Germline lookup yields CDR1 SGHTA and CDR2 FQGNSA. The CDR3 covers 15 residues. Between the trimmed V and J ends, which lost 7 bases and 1 base, there was a span of 16 bases. Together with reference TRBV7-2 and TRBJ1-1, the CDR3 gives the full variable domain: GAGVSQSPSNKVTEKGKDVELRCDPISGHTALYWYRQSLGQGLEFLIYFQGNSAPDKSGLPSDRFSAERTGGSVSTLTIQRTQQEDSAVYLCASTLGRGGNTEAFFGQGTRLTVV.

The chain uses TRBV20-1 and TRBJ2-7, with D maybe TRBD1 (5 bases). The CDR3 spans 16 residues. CDR1 and CDR2 from the germline V gene are DFQATT and SNEGSKA (reference sequence). V was pared by 3 bases and J by 2 bases, with 20 bases between. The CDR3: CSASGLPVQETYEQYF. In DNA, the CDR3 is TGCAGTGCTAGTGGGCTCCCGGTACAGGAGACCTACGAGCAGTACTTC.

This clonotype was seen repeatedly, ten times or more. The V and J genes are TRBV2 and TRBJ2-5; D call uncertain. V dropped 8 bases and J dropped 3 bases, with 19 bases sitting between them. The CDR3 length is 15 residues. Germline CDR1 SNHLY, CDR2 FYNNEI. CDR3 sequence (DNA): TGTGCCAGCGTTGTAACGGGCCTCCTCGAAGAGACCCAGTACTTC. Protein sequence: CASVVTGLLEETQYF. Looking up the rest from reference TRBV2 and TRBJ2-5 gives the full variable domain: EPEVTQTPSHQVTQMGQEVILRCVPISNHLYFYWYRQILGQKVEFLVSFYNNEISEKSEIFDDQFSVERPDGSNFTLKIRSTKLEDSAMYFCASVVTGLLEETQYFGPGTRLLVL.

The chain couples TRBV20-1 to TRBJ1-1; D is uncertain. Germline assignment: CDR1 DFQATT and CDR2 SNEGSKA (reference sequence). The CDR3 consists of 13 residues. The V end lost 5 bases, the J end lost 2 bases, and 12 bases lay between the germline ends. The CDR3 here is CSAFRWENTEAFF. The DNA of the CDR3 is TGCAGTGCTTTCCGATGGGAAAACACTGAAGCTTTCTTT.

V is TRBV20-1 and J is TRBJ2-7; D tentatively reads TRBD1 or TRBD2 (7 bases each). The CDR3 spans 13 residues. From germline, CDR1 is DFQATT and CDR2 SNEGSKA (reference sequence). V lost 3 bases and J lost 3, with 12 bases in between. The CDR3 DNA reads TGCAGTGCTAGTCCAGGGGGGGGCTACGAGCAGTACTTC. Translating gives CSASPGGGYEQYF.

This chain uses TRBV2 with TRBJ1-6, with 10 bases that match TRBD1. This CDR3 spans 14 amino acids. After removal of 6 bases from V and 11 bases from J, the junction contained 7 bases not matched to a gene. Germline V gives CDR1 SNHLY, CDR2 FYNNEI. CDR3 DNA sequence: TGTGCCAGCAGACCGGGACAGGGGAGCCCACCCCTCCACTTT. This sequence encodes CASRPGQGSPPLHF.

This chain links TRBV6-5 with TRBJ1-2; 7 positions agree with TRBD1. J was trimmed by 6 bases and V by 6 bases; bases with no gene match: 7. The V gene's germline CDR1 is MNHEY and CDR2 SVGAGI. The CDR3 has 13 residues. The CDR3 sequence: CASSPTGYNGYTF. CDR3 in DNA: TGTGCCAGCAGCCCGACAGGGTACAATGGCTACACCTTC.

A few counts support this clonotype. The V call is TRBV20-1, the J call TRBJ2-5, with 9 bases lining up with TRBD2. The CDR3 length is 14 residues. From germline, CDR1 is DFQATT and CDR2 SNEGSKA (reference sequence). CDR3 residues: CSLGAREGPETQYF. The CDR3 nucleotides read TGCAGCTTGGGTGCGCGGGAGGGTCCCGAGACCCAGTACTTC.

The V gene is TRBV20-1, the J gene TRBJ2-7; TRBD2 agrees at 16 bases. The germline V gene has CDR1 DFQATT and CDR2 SNEGSKA (reference sequence). The CDR3 runs 15 residues. With 5 bases clipped from V and 2 bases from J, the junction kept 3 bases outside the gene matches. The CDR3 coding sequence is TGCAGTGCTTCCGGGACTAGCGGGGGGGCCTACGAGCAGTACTTC. Amino acids: CSASGTSGGAYEQYF.

A note on this clonotype: A clone one base away is much larger, so this may be a read error. DNA for the CDR3: TGTGCCAGCAAGGCGGGGGCAGGCGAGGCCCAGTACTTC. Translating it yields CASKAGAGEAQYF. V and J are TRBV2 and TRBJ2-5, with a possible D match to TRBD2 (7 bases). CDR1 SNHLY and CDR2 FYNNEI come from the germline V gene. Trimming removed 7 bases at V and 9 bases at J, with 18 bases between. This CDR3 is built from 13 residues. Full variable domain (missing parts from reference TRBV2 and TRBJ2-5): EPEVTQTPSHQVTQMGQEVILRCVPISNHLYFYWYRQILGQKVEFLVSFYNNEISEKSEIFDDQFSVERPDGSNFTLKIRSTKLEDSAMYFCASKAGAGEAQYFGPGTRLLVL.

This clonotype was seen only a few times. The rearrangement links TRBV7-9 to TRBJ2-2, with D perhaps matching TRBD1 or TRBD2 (5 bases each). V was shortened by 5 bases and J by 6 bases, with 19 bases between the two germline ends. Germline V gene data show CDR1 as SEHNR and CDR2 as FQNEAQ (reference sequence). This CDR3 is 16 amino acids long. CDR3 coding DNA: TGTGCCAGCAGCCCGGCCGCAGGGTGGGACGCCGGGGAGCTGTTTTTT. Protein product: CASSPAAGWDAGELFF.

This clonotype was observed many times. This chain uses TRBV29-1 with TRBJ1-4; the D is unclear. The CDR3 covers 12 residues. Trimming pared 4 bases from V and 8 bases from J, leaving 11 bases between. Germline V gene lookup returns CDR1 SQVTM and CDR2 ANQGSEA. Here the CDR3 reads CSVAGELEKLFF. CDR3 in DNA: TGCAGCGTTGCAGGAGAACTCGAAAAACTGTTTTTT. Together with reference TRBV29-1 and TRBJ1-4, the CDR3 gives the full variable domain: SAVISQKPSRDICQRGTSLTIQCQVDSQVTMMFWYRQQPGQSLTLIATANQGSEATYESGFVIDKFPISRPNLTFSTLTVSNMSPEDSSIYLCSVAGELEKLFFGSGTQLSVL.

This clonotype was seen only a few times. The J gene is TRBJ2-2, the V gene TRBV9; possibly TRBD2 for D (6 bases). Germline V gene sequence: CDR1 SGDLS, CDR2 YYNGEE. Between the trimmed V and J ends, which lost 3 bases and 5 bases, there was a span of 8 bases. The CDR3 runs 13 residues. The CDR3 bases are TGTGCCAGCAGCGCGGACTATACCGGGGAGCTGTTTTTT. Amino acids: CASSADYTGELFF. The full variable domain, rest sourced from reference TRBV9 and TRBJ2-2, is DSGVTQTPKHLITATGQRVTLRCSPRSGDLSVYWYQQSLDQGLQFLIQYYNGEERAKGNILERFSAQQFPDLHSELNLSSLELGDSALYFCASSADYTGELFFGEGSRLTVL.

Concerning this clonotype itself: Relative to the germline gene, one junction end is altered; a read error may explain this. V and J are TRBV4-2 and TRBJ1-1; 8 positions match TRBD1. There are 13 residues in the CDR3. Germline CDR1 and CDR2: LGHNA and YNFKEQ. The DNA for the CDR3 is TGTGCCGGCAGAGACAGGGGCAACACTGAAGCTTTCTTT. The encoded protein is CAGRDRGNTEAFF.

In its sample, this clonotype was seen many times. V usage is TRBV10-1 and J usage is TRBJ2-6, with TRBD1 matching over 7 bases. Germline loops: CDR1 WNHNN, CDR2 SYGVQD (reference sequence). The CDR3 runs to 18 residues. V was pared by 10 bases and J by 0 bases, with 15 bases of the junction left unmatched. For the CDR3, the DNA is TGCGCCACGAGCCGACAGGGATGGACCGCCTCTGGGGCCAACGTCCTGACTTTC. Its protein is CATSRQGWTASGANVLTF.

This chain uses TRBV19 with TRBJ2-7; TRBD1 agrees at 12 bases. After removal of 9 bases from V and 8 bases from J, the junction contained 8 bases not matched to a gene. Germline V gene data show CDR1 as LNHDA and CDR2 as SQIVND (reference sequence). The CDR3 has 13 residues. In DNA form, the CDR3 reads TGTGCCAGCACCGGGACAGGGGGCAATCAGCAGTACTTC. It translates to CASTGTGGNQQYF.

This clonotype was found many times. The genes are TRBV24-1 and TRBJ1-5; D unclear. The V gene lost 4 bases and the J gene lost 1 base, with 7 bases spanning the gap. From germline, CDR1 is KGHDR and CDR2 SFDVKD. This CDR3 has 14 amino acids. CDR3 in amino acids: CATSEGGSNQPQHF. The CDR3 DNA is TGTGCCACCAGTGAGGGTGGAAGCAATCAGCCCCAGCATTTT.

There are many counts of this clonotype. This chain uses TRBV2 with TRBJ2-2; TRBD1 matches at 7 bases. The trim removed 6 bases at V and 2 bases at J, leaving 9 bases unmatched. Germline V gene data show CDR1 as SNHLY and CDR2 as FYNNEI. The CDR3 sequence is 16 residues long. The CDR3 is CASSTPTGTNTGELFF. The CDR3 bases are TGTGCCAGCAGCACTCCGACAGGGACCAACACCGGGGAGCTGTTTTTT.

The chain couples TRBV10-2 to TRBJ1-2, with 9 bases lining up with TRBD1. Germline lookup yields CDR1 WSHSY and CDR2 SAAADI. Trimming took 3 bases from V and 6 from J; bases not matched to a gene: 8. CDR3 length equals 15 residues. CDR3 sequence (DNA): TGCGCCAGCAGTGATGAGGACAGGGGTGACCATGGCTACACCTTC. It encodes CASSDEDRGDHGYTF.

The table lists this clonotype with many counts. The rearrangement uses TRBV15 and TRBJ1-1; maybe TRBD1 (5 bases). Trimming cost V 1 base and J 1 base, with 10 bases left between them. CDR1 and CDR2 (germline): LNHNV, YYDKDF (reference sequence). The CDR3 spans 15 residues. CDR3 nucleotide sequence: TGTGCCACCAGCAGAGCGGGGACGGGGAACACTGAAGCTTTCTTT. Protein: CATSRAGTGNTEAFF.

This chain uses TRBV9 with TRBJ1-4; 8 nucleotides line up with TRBD1. The germline V gene has CDR1 SGDLS and CDR2 YYNGEE. V shed 2 bases, J shed 8 bases, and the junction held 8 bases outside the gene matches. CDR3 length: 15 amino acids. This chain's CDR3 is CASSVQGADGEKLFF. CDR3 coding DNA: TGTGCCAGCAGCGTTCAGGGGGCAGATGGCGAAAAACTGTTTTTT.